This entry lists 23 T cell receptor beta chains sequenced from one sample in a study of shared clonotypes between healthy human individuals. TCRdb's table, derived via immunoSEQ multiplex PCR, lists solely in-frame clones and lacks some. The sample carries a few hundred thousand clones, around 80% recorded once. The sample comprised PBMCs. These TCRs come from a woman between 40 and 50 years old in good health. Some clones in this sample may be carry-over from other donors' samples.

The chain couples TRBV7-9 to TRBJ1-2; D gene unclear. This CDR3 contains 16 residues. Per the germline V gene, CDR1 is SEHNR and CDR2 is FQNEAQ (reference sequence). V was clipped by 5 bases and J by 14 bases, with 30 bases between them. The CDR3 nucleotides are TGTGCCAGCAGCGAAATAGGAGCAGGAGACTTCGTCTTATTGACCTTC. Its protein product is CASSEIGAGDFVLLTF.

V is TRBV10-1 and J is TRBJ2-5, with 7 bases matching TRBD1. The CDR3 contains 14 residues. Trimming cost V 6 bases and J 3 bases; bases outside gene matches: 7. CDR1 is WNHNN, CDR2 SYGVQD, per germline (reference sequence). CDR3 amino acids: CASRPGQLKETQYF. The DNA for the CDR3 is TGCGCCAGCAGGCCGGGACAGTTAAAAGAGACCCAGTACTTC.

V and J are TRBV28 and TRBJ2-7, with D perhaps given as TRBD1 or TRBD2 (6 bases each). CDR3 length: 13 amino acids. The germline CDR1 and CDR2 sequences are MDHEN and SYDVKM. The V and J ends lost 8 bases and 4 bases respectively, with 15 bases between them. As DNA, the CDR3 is TGTGCCAGCCGGGGGCCGCCCAATTACGAGCAGTACTTC. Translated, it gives CASRGPPNYEQYF.

CDR3 in DNA: TGTGCCAGCCGACGGGAGGGGACTAGCACAGATACGCAGTATTTT. Its translation is CASRREGTSTDTQYF. The genes are TRBV7-9 and TRBJ2-3; 8 bases are shared with TRBD2. There are 15 residues in the CDR3. The germline V gene has CDR1 SEHNR and CDR2 FQNEAQ (reference sequence). Unmatched junction bases numbered 7, after V lost 8 bases and J lost 0 bases.

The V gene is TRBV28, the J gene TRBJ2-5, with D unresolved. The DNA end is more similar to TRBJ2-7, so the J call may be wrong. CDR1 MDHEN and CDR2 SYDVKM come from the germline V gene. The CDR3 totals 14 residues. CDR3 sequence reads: CASSTDAASYEQYF. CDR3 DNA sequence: TGTGCCAGCAGTACGGACGCTGCCTCCTACGAGCAGTACTTC.

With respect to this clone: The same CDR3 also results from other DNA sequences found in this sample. The CDR3 region is CASSPRAGELFF. CDR3 in DNA: TGTGCCAGCTCACCGAGGGCCGGGGAGCTGTTTTTT. The genes are TRBV18 and TRBJ2-2; tentative D call: TRBD2 (5 bases). Trimming took off 3 bases at V and 6 bases at J, with 5 bases between the two ends. This CDR3 contains 12 residues. Germline V gene lookup returns CDR1 KGHSH and CDR2 LQKENI.

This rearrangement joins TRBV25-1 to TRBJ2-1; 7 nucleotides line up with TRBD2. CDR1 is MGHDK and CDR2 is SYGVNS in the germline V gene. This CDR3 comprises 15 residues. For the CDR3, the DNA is TGTGAGAAGCGGGGCCTGGGTTGTAACTACAATGAGCAGTTCTTC. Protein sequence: CEKRGLGCNYNEQFF.

In DNA, the CDR3 is TGTGCCAGCAGCACGACCGGGACAGGGGGATATGAGCAGTTCTTC. Protein product: CASSTTGTGGYEQFF. V and J are TRBV28 and TRBJ2-1; 11 bases match TRBD1. The germline CDR1 and CDR2 sequences are MDHEN and SYDVKM. This CDR3 spans 15 amino acids. Trimming cost V 6 bases and J 8 bases; bases outside gene matches: 9.

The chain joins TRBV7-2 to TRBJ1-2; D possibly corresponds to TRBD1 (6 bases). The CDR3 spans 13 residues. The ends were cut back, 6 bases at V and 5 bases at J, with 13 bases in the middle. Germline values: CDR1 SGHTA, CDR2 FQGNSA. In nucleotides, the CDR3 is TGTGCCAGCAGACTTGGACAGCCGTATGGCTACACCTTC. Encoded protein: CASRLGQPYGYTF.

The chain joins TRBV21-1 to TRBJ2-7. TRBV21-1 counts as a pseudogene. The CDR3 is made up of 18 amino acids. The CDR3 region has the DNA TGTGCCAGCAGCAATGGGGCAATCGTAGCGAATAGCTCCTACGAGCAGTACTTC. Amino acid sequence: CASSNGAIVANSSYEQYF.

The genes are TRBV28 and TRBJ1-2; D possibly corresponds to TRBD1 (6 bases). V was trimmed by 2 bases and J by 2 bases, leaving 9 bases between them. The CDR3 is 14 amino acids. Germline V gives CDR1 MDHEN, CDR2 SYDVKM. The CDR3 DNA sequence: TGTGCCAGCAGTTTAAGACAGGAGAACTATGGCTACACCTTC. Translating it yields CASSLRQENYGYTF.

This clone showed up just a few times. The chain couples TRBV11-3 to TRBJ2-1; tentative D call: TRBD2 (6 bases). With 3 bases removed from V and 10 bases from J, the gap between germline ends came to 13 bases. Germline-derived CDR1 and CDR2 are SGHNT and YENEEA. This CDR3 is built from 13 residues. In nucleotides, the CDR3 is TGTGCCAGCAGCTTGGGACGGGAGTGGGAGCAGTTCTTC. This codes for CASSLGREWEQFF.

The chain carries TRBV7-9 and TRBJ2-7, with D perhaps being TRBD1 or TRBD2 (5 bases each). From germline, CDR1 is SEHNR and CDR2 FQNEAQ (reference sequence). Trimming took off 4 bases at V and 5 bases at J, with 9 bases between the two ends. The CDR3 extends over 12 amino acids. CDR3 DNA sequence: TGTGCCAGCAGCTCACGGGGCGACGAGCAGTACTTC. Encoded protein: CASSSRGDEQYF.

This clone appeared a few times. DNA for the CDR3: TGCAGCGTTGAAATTGGGGCCAAAAACATTCAGTACTTC. This gives the protein CSVEIGAKNIQYF. The chain has TRBV29-1 and TRBJ2-4; the D is unclear. Germline V gene lookup returns CDR1 SQVTM and CDR2 ANQGSEA. The CDR3 runs 13 residues. V gave up 2 bases and J gave up 1 base, with 6 bases separating them.

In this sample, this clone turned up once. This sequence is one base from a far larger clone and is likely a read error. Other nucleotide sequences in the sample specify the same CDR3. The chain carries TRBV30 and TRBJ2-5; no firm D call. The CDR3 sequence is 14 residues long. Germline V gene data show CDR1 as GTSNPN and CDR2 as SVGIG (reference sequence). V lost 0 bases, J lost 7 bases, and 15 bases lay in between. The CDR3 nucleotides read TGTGCCTGGAGTGTAATAGGCAACCTTGGGACCCAGTACTTC. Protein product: CAWSVIGNLGTQYF.

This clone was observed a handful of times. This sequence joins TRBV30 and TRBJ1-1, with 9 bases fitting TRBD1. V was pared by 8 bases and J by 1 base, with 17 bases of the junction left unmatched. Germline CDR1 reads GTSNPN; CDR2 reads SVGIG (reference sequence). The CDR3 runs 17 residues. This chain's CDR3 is CAGRQTGGTQRNTEAFF. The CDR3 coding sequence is TGTGCCGGACGCCAGACAGGGGGAACGCAACGGAACACTGAAGCTTTCTTT. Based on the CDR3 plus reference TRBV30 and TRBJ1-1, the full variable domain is SQTIHQWPATLVQPVGSPLSLECTVEGTSNPNLYWYRQAAGRGLQLLFYSVGIGQISSEVPQNLSASRPQDRQFILSSKKLLLSDSGFYLCAGRQTGGTQRNTEAFFGQGTRLTVV.

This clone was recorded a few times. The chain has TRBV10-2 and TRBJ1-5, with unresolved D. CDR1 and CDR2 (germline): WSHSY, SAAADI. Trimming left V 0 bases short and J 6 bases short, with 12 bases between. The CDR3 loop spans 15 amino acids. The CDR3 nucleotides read TGCGCCAGCAGTGAGTCGCGGGGAACGGGTCAGCCCCAGCATTTT. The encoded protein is CASSESRGTGQPQHF.

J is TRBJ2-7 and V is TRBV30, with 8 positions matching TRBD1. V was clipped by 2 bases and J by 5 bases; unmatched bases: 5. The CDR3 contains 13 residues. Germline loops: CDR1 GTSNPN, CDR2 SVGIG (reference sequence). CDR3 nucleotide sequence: TGTGCCTGGAGTTCACCAGGGGGCGACGAGCAGTACTTC. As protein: CAWSSPGGDEQYF.

In DNA form, the CDR3 reads TGTGCCAGCAGCAAAATGACAGGGGGGAACACTGAAGCTTTCTTT. As protein: CASSKMTGGNTEAFF. The V and J genes are TRBV7-6 and TRBJ1-1; TRBD1 agrees at 9 bases. With 5 bases clipped from V and 1 base from J, the junction kept 5 bases outside the gene matches. The CDR3 extends over 15 amino acids. Germline loops: CDR1 SGHVS, CDR2 FNYEAQ.

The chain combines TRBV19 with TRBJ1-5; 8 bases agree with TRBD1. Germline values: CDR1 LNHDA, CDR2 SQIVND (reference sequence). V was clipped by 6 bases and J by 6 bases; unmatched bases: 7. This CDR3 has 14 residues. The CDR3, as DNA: TGTGCCAGTAGACAGCAGGGGGCGCGTCAGCCCCAGCATTTT. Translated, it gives CASRQQGARQPQHF.

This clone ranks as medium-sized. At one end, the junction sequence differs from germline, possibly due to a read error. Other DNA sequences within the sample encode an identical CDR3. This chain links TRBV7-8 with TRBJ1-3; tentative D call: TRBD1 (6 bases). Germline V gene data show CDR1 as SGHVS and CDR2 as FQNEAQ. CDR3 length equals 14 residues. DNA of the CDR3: TGTGCCAGCAGCGCGAGATTAGTAAAGGGGGAGTTACATTTT. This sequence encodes CASSARLVKGELHF.

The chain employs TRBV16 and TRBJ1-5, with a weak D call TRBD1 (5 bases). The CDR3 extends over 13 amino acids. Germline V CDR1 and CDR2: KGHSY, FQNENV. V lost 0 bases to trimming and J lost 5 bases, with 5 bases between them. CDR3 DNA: TGTGCCAGCAGCCAATCGGGGGATCAGCCCCAGCATTTT. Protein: CASSQSGDQPQHF.

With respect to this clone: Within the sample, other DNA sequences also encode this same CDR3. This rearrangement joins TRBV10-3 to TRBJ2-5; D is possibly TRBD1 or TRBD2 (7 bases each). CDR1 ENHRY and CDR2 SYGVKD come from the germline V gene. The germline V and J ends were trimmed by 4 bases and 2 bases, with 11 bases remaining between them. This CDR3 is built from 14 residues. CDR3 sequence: CAISGQGGQETQYF. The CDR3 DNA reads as TGTGCCATCAGTGGACAGGGAGGGCAAGAGACCCAGTACTTC.